In its sample, the clone carrying this T cell receptor beta chain was seen once. The record originates from a study of T cell changes during pregnancy in multiple sclerosis. Repertoires were generated with immunoSEQ multiplex PCR, while TCRdb's copy carries only in-frame clones and drops some. The sample holds under 65,000 clones, around 93% seen once. With 2 bases clipped from V and 0 bases from J, the junction kept 2 bases outside the gene matches. Germline-derived CDR1 and CDR2 are SGHNT and YYREEE (reference sequence). The CDR3 covers 15 residues. The sequence derives from a female donor with multiple sclerosis, enrolled in a pregnancy study. Sequenced here: CD8+ T cells from peripheral blood mononuclear cells, sampled in the second trimester of pregnancy. V usage is TRBV5-4 and J usage is TRBJ1-3; TRBD1 aligns across 7 bases. The CDR3 reads CASSLQGSSGNTIYF. The CDR3 DNA sequence: TGTGCCAGCAGCTTACAGGGGAGCTCTGGAAACACCATATATTTT.